This T cell receptor beta chain was sequenced for a study of cytomegalovirus exposure and HLA in healthy donors. This clone showed up just a few times. Its antigen is still unknown. This CDR3 contains 16 residues. The ends lost 2 bases at V and 5 bases at J; junction bases unmatched: 7. Germline V gene lookup returns CDR1 MNHNY and CDR2 SVGAGI (reference sequence). The PCR employed 60 Vbeta primers together with 13 Jbeta primers. Per the authors' pipeline: Among the unique TCR beta chains that a later analysis counted, about 86 million in all, 10 million to 13 million were shared. The repertoire was sequenced with immunoSEQ multiplex PCR; TCRdb's copy has only in-frame clones and lacks some. V and J calls and clone size are those listed in that table; D and trimming were worked out from the DNA. Of some 150,000 clones in the sample, about 75% were seen once. Findings and caveats of the study: The CMV antigen specificity of a few CMV-associated chains was confirmed through in vitro analysis. Apart from CMV serostatus, no immune exposure information was available.

The chain is built from TRBV6-6 and TRBJ2-7; 12 bases align to TRBD1. This clonotype was sampled from a man aged 18 to 35 in good health and CMV-seronegative. Sample: PBMCs. The CDR3 coding sequence is TGTGCCAGCAGTTACCCGGGACAGGGGGCGCGGGACGAGCAGTACTTC. Amino acids: CASSYPGQGARDEQYF.